The T cell receptor (beta chain) under discussion was sequenced for a study of blood T cell repertoires in COVID-19. At the level of the study: Whether acute or convalescent, the COVID-19 samples came from the United States, Italy and Spain.

The V segment lost 4 bases and the J segment 4 bases; nucleotides outside the gene matches: 6. CDR3 size: 15 residues. From germline, CDR1 is SGHTA and CDR2 FQGNSA. As handled by the study authors: Counts of nucleated cells, estimated from reference gene primer amplification, were obtained. Profiled with immunoSEQ multiplex PCR; TCRdb holds only in-frame clones, not every one. V, J and clone size are those of that table, while D and trimming were read from the DNA. The data hold 150,000 or so clones, with 70% to 85% observed a single time. The specimen sequenced was peripheral blood. The receptor was derived from a woman between 55 and 75 years old with acute or convalescent COVID-19. This chain uses TRBV7-2 with TRBJ1-2, with 10 bases identical to TRBD1. The CDR3 here is CASSSGQGNGYGYTF. For the CDR3, the DNA is TGTGCCAGCAGCTCGGGACAGGGGAACGGCTATGGCTACACCTTC.